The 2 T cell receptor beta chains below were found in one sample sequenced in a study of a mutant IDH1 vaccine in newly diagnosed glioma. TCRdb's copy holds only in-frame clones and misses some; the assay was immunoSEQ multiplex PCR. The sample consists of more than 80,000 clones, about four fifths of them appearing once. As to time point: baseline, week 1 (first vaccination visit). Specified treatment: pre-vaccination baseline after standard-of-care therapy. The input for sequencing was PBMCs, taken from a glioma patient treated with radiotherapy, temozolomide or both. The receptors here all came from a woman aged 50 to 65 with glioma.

CDR3 region: CASSLRGLAGSQETQYF. The CDR3 region has the DNA TGTGCCAGCAGCTTGAGGGGACTAGCGGGAAGCCAAGAGACCCAGTACTTC. This rearrangement joins TRBV5-4 to TRBJ2-5; 13 nucleotides align to TRBD2. The CDR3 consists of 17 residues. The junction had 4 bases not matched to a gene; V was cut back by 1 base and J by 1 base. The germline V gene has CDR1 SGHNT and CDR2 YYREEE (reference sequence). The full variable domain, rest sourced from reference TRBV5-4 and TRBJ2-5, is ETGVTQSPTHLIKTRGQQVTLRCSSQSGHNTVSWYQQALGQGPQFIFQYYREEENGRGNFPPRFSGLQFPNYSSELNVNALELDDSALYLCASSLRGLAGSQETQYFGPGTRLLVL.

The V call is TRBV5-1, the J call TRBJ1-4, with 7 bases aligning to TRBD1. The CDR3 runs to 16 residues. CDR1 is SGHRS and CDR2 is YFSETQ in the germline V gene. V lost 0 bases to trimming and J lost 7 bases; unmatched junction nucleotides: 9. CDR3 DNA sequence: TGCGCCAGCAGCTTGGCCCCCCAGGGGGAGGGTGAAAAACTGTTTTTT. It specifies CASSLAPQGEGEKLFF.